The 25 T cell receptor beta chains reported below all come from one sample, sequenced in a study of control samples from healthy donors and cancer patients. Sequenced by immunoSEQ multiplex PCR; TCRdb stores in-frame clones only, minus some. This repertoire shows 200,000 or so clones, about 89% found once; its top ten account for over 1.5%. The sequenced material came from blood. All receptors derive from a young man in good health.

This clone has more than one count but fewer than ten. The chain links TRBV5-1 to TRBJ1-4; 7 nucleotides agree with TRBD1. The germline gives CDR1 SGHRS, CDR2 YFSETQ. V dropped 4 bases and J dropped 8; count of bases not matched to a gene: 14. This CDR3 region has 16 residues. The CDR3: CASSAAGKPGGEKLFF. CDR3 sequence (DNA): TGCGCCAGCAGCGCGGCAGGCAAGCCAGGGGGAGAAAAACTGTTTTTT.

This clone appeared a few times. V and J are TRBV18 and TRBJ1-3, with D hard to call. V shed 4 bases and J shed 2 bases, with 15 bases lying between them. CDR3 size: 16 residues. CDR1 is KGHSH, CDR2 LQKENI, per germline. CDR3 loop: CASSLPRAQAGNTIYF. CDR3 DNA sequence: TGTGCCAGCTCACTCCCGAGGGCGCAAGCTGGAAACACCATATATTTT.

This clone is a singleton in its sample. This chain connects TRBV27 to TRBJ1-2, with D unclear. CDR1 and CDR2 from the germline V gene are MNHEY and SMNVEV (reference sequence). The ends were cut back, 6 bases at V and 6 bases at J, with 11 bases in the middle. This CDR3 contains 12 residues. The CDR3 coding sequence is TGTGCCAGCAGGTCCCTTAGCGATGGCTACACCTTC. This translates into CASRSLSDGYTF.

The V and J genes are TRBV2 and TRBJ1-2, with unresolved D. Germline CDR1 reads SNHLY; CDR2 reads FYNNEI. Deletions cut 2 bases from V and 0 bases from J, with 10 bases between. The CDR3 has 15 residues. CDR3 loop: CASSEQLGANYGYTF. The CDR3 DNA follows: TGTGCCAGCAGTGAACAGTTGGGAGCTAACTATGGCTACACCTTC.

V and J are TRBV5-1 and TRBJ1-2, with D unclear. There are 16 residues in the CDR3. Germline lookup yields CDR1 SGHRS and CDR2 YFSETQ. The ends were cut back, 0 bases at V and 7 bases at J, with 19 bases in the middle. The DNA for the CDR3 is TGCGCCAGCAGCTTGGAAGGATCAGTGGGCGTTGCTGGCTACACCTTC. Translation gives CASSLEGSVGVAGYTF.

The CDR3 here is CASSQAAQGAYEQYF. DNA for the CDR3: TGCGCCAGCAGCCAAGCTGCGCAGGGGGCGTACGAGCAGTACTTC. This chain links TRBV4-1 with TRBJ2-7, with 8 bases lining up with TRBD1. Unmatched junction bases numbered 6, after V lost 1 base and J lost 4 bases. Germline values: CDR1 MGHRA, CDR2 YSYEKL. CDR3 length: 15 amino acids.

The chain is built from TRBV19 and TRBJ2-7; TRBD1 aligns across 7 bases. CDR3 length equals 15 residues. Germline V CDR1 and CDR2: LNHDA, SQIVND (reference sequence). The V segment lost 3 bases and the J segment 2 bases; nucleotides outside the gene matches: 7. Here the CDR3 DNA reads TGTGCCAGTAGTATTCCGGACAGGAAGACCTACGAGCAGTACTTC. This codes for CASSIPDRKTYEQYF.

This chain joins TRBV15 and TRBJ1-3, with D hard to call. The CDR3 extends over 15 amino acids. The V gene lost 4 bases and the J gene lost 1 base, with 11 bases spanning the gap. CDR1 LNHNV and CDR2 YYDKDF come from the germline V gene (reference sequence). Written as DNA, the CDR3 is TGTGCCACCAGCACCCTACACGCGTCTGGAAACACCATATATTTT. Encoded protein: CATSTLHASGNTIYF.

As to this clone: At the DNA level, this CDR3 is encoded by other sequences in the same sample as well. The rearrangement joins TRBV5-1 to TRBJ1-5; 8 bases are shared with TRBD1. J gave up 1 base and V 0 bases, and 0 bases lay outside the gene matches. The CDR3 extends over 15 amino acids. The germline V gene has CDR1 SGHRS and CDR2 YFSETQ. The CDR3 is CASSLGQGSNQPQHF. CDR3 nucleotide sequence: TGCGCCAGCAGCTTGGGACAGGGGAGCAATCAGCCCCAGCATTTT.

The chain carries TRBV7-9 and TRBJ2-3; D is unclear. Trimming took off 5 bases at V and 1 base at J, with 10 bases between the two ends. Looked up from germline, CDR1 is SEHNR and CDR2 is FQNEAQ (reference sequence). The length of the CDR3 is 14 residues. CDR3 region: CASSHPSRTDTQYF. The DNA for the CDR3 is TGTGCCAGCAGCCACCCCTCCCGCACAGATACGCAGTATTTT. Supplemented by reference TRBV7-9 and TRBJ2-3, the full variable domain reads DTGVSQNPRHKITKRGQNVTFRCDPISEHNRLYWYRQTLGQGPEFLTYFQNEAQLEKSRLLSDRFSAERPKGSFSTLEIQRTEQGDSAMYLCASSHPSRTDTQYFGPGTRLTVL.

This sequence joins TRBV30 and TRBJ2-7; tentatively, D is TRBD1 (6 bases). Trimming took off 2 bases at V and 0 bases at J, with 11 bases between the two ends. This CDR3 comprises 14 residues. Germline CDR1 GTSNPN, CDR2 SVGIG (reference sequence). The CDR3 loop is CAWSPGHLSYEQYF. Written as DNA, the CDR3 is TGTGCCTGGAGTCCGGGACACCTCTCCTACGAGCAGTACTTC. The full variable domain, in which reference TRBV30 and TRBJ2-7 provide the parts outside the CDR3, is SQTIHQWPATLVQPVGSPLSLECTVEGTSNPNLYWYRQAAGRGLQLLFYSVGIGQISSEVPQNLSASRPQDRQFILSSKKLLLSDSGFYLCAWSPGHLSYEQYFGPGTRLTVT.

The chain uses TRBV5-1 and TRBJ2-7; 7 positions agree with TRBD1. The CDR3 consists of 14 residues. The V gene's germline CDR1 is SGHRS and CDR2 YFSETQ. V gave up 0 bases and J gave up 2 bases; unmatched junction bases: 2. CDR3 sequence (DNA): TGCGCCAGCAGCTTGGCAGGACAGGCCTACGAGCAGTACTTC. This gives the protein CASSLAGQAYEQYF.

The gene calls are TRBV7-3 and TRBJ1-2; no definite D call. Germline assignment: CDR1 SGHTA and CDR2 FQGTGA. The ends were cut back, 5 bases at V and 6 bases at J, with 16 bases in the middle. The CDR3 is 14 amino acids. As DNA, the CDR3 is TGTGCCAGCAGCACGCCGTGGGAGCGGCATGGCTACACCTTC. Translation: CASSTPWERHGYTF.

The rearrangement links TRBV6-5 to TRBJ1-1; D call uncertain. The CDR3 spans 13 residues. Germline V gene sequence: CDR1 MNHEY, CDR2 SVGAGI. Trimming pared 6 bases from V and 3 bases from J, leaving 11 bases between. The CDR3 protein is CASSPAGHTEAFF. The DNA of the CDR3 is TGTGCCAGCAGCCCGGCAGGCCACACTGAAGCTTTCTTT.

The rearrangement uses TRBV3-1 (or the pseudogene TRBV3-2) and TRBJ2-1; 11 bases are shared with TRBD2. CDR1 and CDR2 from the germline V gene are LGHDT and YNNKEL (reference sequence). After removal of 4 bases from V and 0 bases from J, the junction contained 11 bases not matched to a gene. The CDR3 is 19 residues long. CDR3 amino acids: CASSLIVNSGGASYNEQFF. DNA for the CDR3: TGTGCCAGCAGCCTAATCGTTAATAGCGGGGGGGCCTCCTACAATGAGCAGTTCTTC.

The count of this clone is one. The chain carries TRBV7-3 and TRBJ1-1; maybe TRBD1 (5 bases). The V and J ends lost 5 bases and 1 base respectively, with 8 bases between them. CDR1 SGHTA and CDR2 FQGTGA come from the germline V gene. The length of the CDR3 is 13 residues. The CDR3 is CASSTGQNTEAFF. As DNA, the CDR3 is TGTGCCAGCAGCACAGGACAGAACACTGAAGCTTTCTTT. Full variable domain (outside the CDR3, taken from reference TRBV7-3 and TRBJ1-1): GAGVSQTPSNKVTEKGKYVELRCDPISGHTALYWYRQSLGQGPEFLIYFQGTGAADDSGLPNDRFFAVRPEGSVSTLKIQRTERGDSAVYLCASSTGQNTEAFFGQGTRLTVV.

The chain uses TRBV6-6 and TRBJ2-1; TRBD2 matches at 8 bases. The length of the CDR3 is 16 residues. CDR1 MNHNY and CDR2 SVGAGI come from the germline V gene (reference sequence). Losses at the gene ends were 4 bases for V and 2 bases for J; bases not matched to a gene: 7. The CDR3 spells CASSFPSGGTYNEQFF. The DNA for the CDR3 is TGTGCCAGCAGTTTTCCTTCGGGGGGGACCTACAATGAGCAGTTCTTC.

This rearrangement joins TRBV10-2 to TRBJ2-5, with 11 bases matching TRBD2. The junction had 11 bases not matched to a gene; V was cut back by 4 bases and J by 4 bases. Germline values: CDR1 WSHSY, CDR2 SAAADI. CDR3 length equals 17 residues. The CDR3 is CASSVRLAGSQGETQYF. CDR3 sequence (DNA): TGCGCCAGCAGTGTTCGACTAGCGGGGTCACAGGGAGAGACCCAGTACTTC.

The V gene is TRBV19, the J gene TRBJ2-3; D perhaps matches TRBD1 (6 bases). This CDR3 spans 14 amino acids. Germline CDR1 is LNHDA and CDR2 is SQIVND (reference sequence). The ends were cut back, 3 bases at V and 2 bases at J, with 9 bases in the middle. The CDR3 is CASSMGHYTDTQYF. Written as DNA, the CDR3 is TGTGCCAGTAGTATGGGACACTACACAGATACGCAGTATTTT.

J is TRBJ1-2 and V is TRBV3-1 (or the pseudogene TRBV3-2); no firm D call. The germline gives CDR1 LGHDT, CDR2 YNNKEL (reference sequence). With 3 bases removed from V and 4 bases from J, the gap between germline ends came to 6 bases. The CDR3 contains 12 residues. CDR3 amino acids: CASSQQSYGYTF. CDR3 bases: TGTGCCAGCAGCCAGCAGAGCTATGGCTACACCTTC.

Concerning this clone: Within the sample, other DNA sequences also encode this same CDR3. The J gene is TRBJ1-3, the V gene TRBV27; D call uncertain. CDR1 is MNHEY, CDR2 SMNVEV, per germline (reference sequence). V lost 4 bases and J lost 0, with 7 bases in between. This CDR3 has 14 residues. Written as DNA, the CDR3 is TGTGCCAGCAGTTCAGTCGTCTCTGGAAACACCATATATTTT. It is translated as CASSSVVSGNTIYF.

V is TRBV4-1 and J is TRBJ2-3; TRBD2 matches 7 bases. The germline CDR1 and CDR2 sequences are MGHRA and YSYEKL. V lost 1 base to trimming and J lost 1 base; unmatched junction nucleotides: 11. This CDR3 has 18 residues. CDR3 bases: TGCGCCAGCAGCCAAGCCATCGGGGGGACCCTGCGCACAGATACGCAGTATTTT. This encodes CASSQAIGGTLRTDTQYF.

The chain carries TRBV6-5 and TRBJ1-2, with TRBD1 as a possible D gene (6 bases). Germline assignment: CDR1 MNHEY and CDR2 SVGAGI. This CDR3 is 15 amino acids long. Trimming took 7 bases from V and 1 from J, leaving 16 bases between them. The CDR3 loop is CASTPGQFINYGYTF. In DNA, the CDR3 is TGTGCCAGCACCCCTGGACAGTTTATTAACTATGGCTACACCTTC.

A single count supports this clone. The chain uses TRBV7-8 and TRBJ1-6, with 7 bases fitting TRBD1. The CDR3 is made up of 21 amino acids. The V segment lost 1 base and the J segment 2 bases; nucleotides outside the gene matches: 17. Germline V gene sequence: CDR1 SGHVS, CDR2 FQNEAQ. The CDR3 reads CASSLGVPGQSDLAYNSPLHF. CDR3 sequence (DNA): TGTGCCAGCAGCTTAGGGGTCCCGGGACAGTCGGACTTAGCCTATAATTCACCCCTCCACTTT.

The CDR3 protein is CASSDSRGSSSPLHF. The DNA for the CDR3 is TGTGCCAGCAGTGATTCTCGGGGAAGTAGTTCACCCCTCCACTTT. J is TRBJ1-6 and V is TRBV25-1; D gene unclear. Germline V gene lookup returns CDR1 MGHDK and CDR2 SYGVNS. V was shortened by 3 bases and J by 9 bases, with 15 bases between the two germline ends. The CDR3 loop spans 15 amino acids.